This T cell receptor beta chain was captured in a study of patients and donors after allogeneic stem cell transplantation. TCRdb independently ran MiXCR on the RT-PCR reads; one entry per CDR3 protein. In the table there are over 400,000 distinct CDR3 sequences, under 20% of which are singletons. This clonotype was counted at least ten times. The junction had 5 bases not matched to a gene; V was cut back by 4 bases and J by 2 bases. This CDR3 has 15 amino acids. CDR1 LGHNA and CDR2 YSLEER come from the germline V gene. Sequenced: blood, either unsorted or a sorted T cell fraction (not recorded which). The rearrangement links TRBV4-3 to TRBJ2-7; 10 bases are a match to TRBD2. The receptor was derived from a human donor who was either an allogeneic HSCT recipient or a stem cell or donor lymphocyte infusion donor (not recorded which). It is not recorded whose cells these are; they may come from a transplant donor. The CDR3 is CASSLKLAGTYEQYF. CDR3 nucleotides: TGCGCCAGCAGCCTAAAACTAGCGGGGACCTACGAGCAGTACTTC.